This TCR beta chain is drawn from a study of OX40 agonist ivuxolimab in advanced cancers. About the research overall: With a range of about 23 to 90, age averaged roughly 60 years, and about 82% were male.

Blood specimens came from baseline, cycle 4 day 1, and cycle 7 day 1. Generated by immunoSEQ multiplex PCR, the TCRdb table keeps only in-frame clones and is missing some. The repertoire holds around 63,000 clones, with roughly nine tenths as singletons. J lost 0 bases, V lost 6 bases, and 4 bases had no gene match. The germline V gene has CDR1 MNHNS and CDR2 SASEGT. The CDR3 spans 15 residues. Notes on this clone: What it recognizes is unknown.

Whole-study findings and limits: By week 6 at 0.1 to 3.0 mg/kg, blood CD4+ and CD8+ T cells had expanded clonally.

The specimen comprised CD4+ or CD8+ T cells sorted from blood, sampled in a trial of the OX40 agonist ivuxolimab. The chain couples TRBV6-1 to TRBJ1-3; 8 bases are shared with TRBD1. This TCR derives from an adult with an advanced solid tumor such as melanoma, head and neck, liver or kidney cancer. The CDR3: CASRATGGSGNTIYF. In DNA form, the CDR3 reads TGTGCCAGCAGAGCTACAGGGGGCTCTGGAAACACCATATATTTT.